These 12 T cell receptor beta chains were sequenced from one sample in a study of T-cell reconstitution after alpha-beta-depleted transplantation in children. The library targeted TCRbeta and was prepared with unique molecular identifiers. MiXCR, run by TCRdb on the PCR reads, gives a single entry per CDR3 protein. This sample has approximately 980,000 distinct CDR3 sequences, with under 30% found just once. This sample comprised PBMCs, mostly from graft donor cells, obtained 360 days after TCRalphabeta/CD19-depleted stem cell transplant. The receptors originated from a boy under two years old who had a stem cell transplant for SCID, so the T cells may come from the graft donor.

The rearrangement links TRBV7-2 to TRBJ2-7; the D is unclear. The CDR3 sequence is 12 residues long. The germline gives CDR1 SGHTA, CDR2 FQGNSA. The V end lost 5 bases, the J end lost 6 bases, and 11 bases lay between the germline ends. The CDR3 spells CASSLDSGEQYF. The CDR3 DNA reads TGTGCCAGCAGCCTAGATTCAGGCGAGCAGTACTTC.

V usage is TRBV6-5 and J usage is TRBJ1-4; 7 nucleotides agree with TRBD1. Unmatched junction bases numbered 2, after V lost 4 bases and J lost 3 bases. The V gene's germline CDR1 is MNHEY and CDR2 SVGAGI. CDR3 size: 14 residues. The CDR3 spells CASSFTGANEKLFF. CDR3 DNA sequence: TGTGCCAGCAGTTTTACAGGGGCTAATGAAAAACTGTTTTTT.

The chain employs TRBV7-9 and TRBJ1-1; D is possibly TRBD1 (5 bases). The germline V and J ends were trimmed by 5 bases and 4 bases, with 20 bases remaining between them. CDR3 length: 16 amino acids. The germline CDR1 and CDR2 sequences are SEHNR and FQNEAQ (reference sequence). The CDR3 loop is CASSPREGKVGTEAFF. In DNA, the CDR3 is TGTGCCAGCAGCCCCCGGGAGGGGAAAGTGGGCACTGAAGCTTTCTTT.

This clonotype was picked up many times. The V gene is TRBV10-3, the J gene TRBJ2-7; D may be TRBD2 (6 bases). Germline V gene data show CDR1 as ENHRY and CDR2 as SYGVKD. V was pared by 2 bases and J by 2 bases, with 13 bases between. The length of the CDR3 is 15 residues. The DNA of the CDR3 is TGTGCCATCAGTGAGGGGAAGGGACTGGCCTACGAGCAGTACTTC. This codes for CAISEGKGLAYEQYF.

The chain carries TRBV5-1 and TRBJ2-7; D is unresolved. The CDR3 runs to 13 residues. Looked up from germline, CDR1 is SGHRS and CDR2 is YFSETQ. Trimming left V 3 bases short and J 3 bases short, with 10 bases between. The CDR3 bases are TGCGCCAGCAGCTCGGACGGTTACTACGAGCAGTACTTC. It specifies CASSSDGYYEQYF.

The chain links TRBV12-3 or TRBV12-4 to TRBJ2-3, with a tentative D call TRBD2 (5 bases). The CDR3 is made up of 14 amino acids. V was shortened by 7 bases and J by 0 bases, with 11 bases between the two germline ends. The CDR3 DNA reads as TGTGCCAGCACCTGGACTTCCAGCACAGATACGCAGTATTTT. Encoded protein: CASTWTSSTDTQYF.

The CDR3 loop reads CASSTDRVRYEQYF. CDR3 nucleotide sequence: TGTGCCAGCAGCACAGACAGGGTACGCTACGAGCAGTACTTC. The V call is TRBV7-2, the J call TRBJ2-7; 7 bases are a match to TRBD1. V dropped 5 bases and J dropped 3; count of bases not matched to a gene: 7. This CDR3 is 14 amino acids long. Germline lookup yields CDR1 SGHTA and CDR2 FQGNSA.

This chain uses TRBV28 with TRBJ1-1; D is undetermined. CDR1 and CDR2 (germline): MDHEN, SYDVKM. Trimming removed 10 bases at V and 5 bases at J, with 17 bases between. This CDR3 has 13 residues. Here the CDR3 reads CATGGPDRTEAFF. CDR3 bases: TGTGCCACCGGAGGCCCAGATAGGACTGAAGCTTTCTTT. Full variable domain (remainder filled in from reference TRBV28 and TRBJ1-1): DVKVTQSSRYLVKRTGEKVFLECVQDMDHENMFWYRQDPGLGLRLIYFSYDVKMKEKGDIPEGYSVSREKKERFSLILESASTNQTSMYLCATGGPDRTEAFFGQGTRLTVV.

V gene TRBV11-1 combines with J gene TRBJ2-2; 7 nucleotides agree with TRBD1. The CDR3 runs to 18 residues. Germline lookup yields CDR1 SGHAT and CDR2 FQDESV (reference sequence). V was clipped by 4 bases and J by 4 bases; unmatched bases: 15. The CDR3 spells CASSSPPYRGRGTGELFF. CDR3 sequence (DNA): TGTGCCAGCAGCTCCCCACCGTACAGGGGTCGAGGCACCGGGGAGCTGTTTTTT.

In this sample, this clonotype is large (0.1 to 1%). The CDR3 region has the DNA TGTGCCAGCAGTTCCCCTCTCCGCGAGCAGTACTTC. Encoded protein: CASSSPLREQYF. V is TRBV12-3 or TRBV12-4 and J is TRBJ2-7; D is unclear. CDR3 length: 12 residues. Trimming cost V 4 bases and J 6 bases, with 10 bases left between them.

This clonotype has a single count. The chain recombines TRBV7-2 with TRBJ2-7, with D perhaps given as TRBD1 or TRBD2 (6 bases each). The CDR3 covers 15 residues. V was cut by 1 base and J by 2 bases, with 12 bases left in between. Germline-derived CDR1 and CDR2 are SGHTA and FQGNSA. For the CDR3, the DNA is TGTGCCAGCAGCTTAGAGGGGGGCACAGCCTACGAGCAGTACTTC. It translates to CASSLEGGTAYEQYF.

The chain links TRBV4-1 to TRBJ2-5; the D is unclear. V was shortened by 5 bases and J by 4 bases, with 11 bases between the two germline ends. The CDR3 consists of 13 residues. Germline CDR1 and CDR2: MGHRA and YSYEKL. The CDR3 nucleotides are TGCGCCAGCAGCGGCGACTGGGGAGAGACCCAGTACTTC. Translating gives CASSGDWGETQYF.